A selection of T cell receptor beta chains follows, all from one sample in a study of cytomegalovirus exposure and HLA in healthy donors. TCRdb keeps only in-frame clones here, not all; method: immunoSEQ multiplex PCR. The profile shows under 200,000 clones, roughly 75% of them singletons. What was sequenced was PBMCs. These receptors came from a man aged 35 to 55 in good health and CMV-seronegative. Each CDR3 is given with its conserved first and last residue. D genes are given only for firm matches. Clone size is not always given. Where it is, it says once, few, many or a class for expanded clones.

V	J	D	size	CDR3	DNA
TRBV13	TRBJ1-1	NA	few	CASSPGQGTNTEAFF	TGTGCCAGCAGCCCAGGTCAGGGAACGAACACTGAAGCTTTCTTT
TRBV2	TRBJ2-5	TRBD2	NA	CASFRAGEETQYF	TGTGCCAGCTTCCGGGCGGGGGAGGAGACCCAGTACTTC
TRBV5-1	TRBJ1-1	TRBD1	NA	CASSSGTENTEAFF	TGCGCCAGCAGCTCCGGGACAGAGAACACTGAAGCTTTCTTT
TRBV4-3	TRBJ2-1	TRBD2	NA	CASSRGTSGDNEQFF	TGCGCCAGCAGCCGCGGGACTAGCGGGGACAATGAGCAGTTCTTC
TRBV6-1	TRBJ2-3	TRBD2	NA	CASSPLAGVGDTQYF	TGTGCCAGCAGTCCACTAGCGGGAGTGGGAGATACGCAGTATTTT
TRBV19	TRBJ2-6	NA	NA	CASMSSQEGTGANVLTF	TGTGCCAGTATGAGCTCCCAGGAAGGCACTGGGGCCAACGTCCTGACTTTC
TRBV27	TRBJ2-1	TRBD1	NA	CASSPSYRDRWYNEQFF	TGTGCCAGCAGTCCCTCCTACCGGGACAGGTGGTACAATGAGCAGTTCTTC
TRBV9	TRBJ2-2	NA	NA	CASSVGRAGTGELFF	TGTGCCAGCAGCGTAGGCAGGGCGGGGACCGGGGAGCTGTTTTTT
TRBV4-3	TRBJ2-7	TRBD1	NA	CASSLGQGRYEQYF	TGCGCCAGCAGCCTCGGACAGGGCCGCTACGAGCAGTACTTC
TRBV6-5	TRBJ2-7	NA	NA	CASSYAGGPHEQYF	TGTGCCAGCAGTTACGCAGGGGGGCCGCACGAGCAGTACTTC
TRBV7-9	TRBJ2-7	NA	NA	CASSLVPPKENRGGEQYF	TGTGCCAGCAGCTTAGTTCCCCCGAAGGAGAACAGGGGGGGCGAGCAGTACTTC
TRBV27	TRBJ2-2	TRBD2	NA	CASSLRGRDTGELFF	TGTGCCAGCAGTTTGCGGGGGAGGGACACCGGGGAGCTGTTTTTT
TRBV5-1	TRBJ2-1	NA	NA	CASSLGDPSRGTVF	TGCGCCAGCAGCTTGGGGGACCCTTCCAGGGGAACGGTCTTC
TRBV25-1	TRBJ2-3	NA	NA	CASGSNTQYF	TGTGCCAGCGGCTCGAATACGCAGTATTTT
TRBV5-1	TRBJ1-4	NA	NA	CASGDGTPEGGLFF	TGCGCCAGCGGGGATGGGACACCCGAAGGGGGACTGTTTTTT
TRBV5-1	TRBJ2-5	TRBD2	NA	CASSLSSGGETQYF	TGCGCCAGCAGCTTGTCTAGCGGGGGTGAGACCCAGTACTTC
TRBV5-1	TRBJ1-6	NA	few	CASSLQGTENNSPLHF	TGCGCCAGCAGCCTGCAGGGGACGGAGAATAATTCACCCCTCCACTTT
TRBV18	TRBJ1-1	NA	NA	CASSPPRGGGAEAFF	TGTGCCAGCTCACCACCGAGGGGAGGTGGCGCTGAAGCTTTCTTT
TRBV5-1	TRBJ2-7	TRBD2	once	CASSLVGPGGTEQYF	TGCGCCAGCAGCTTGGTCGGCCCGGGGGGTACCGAGCAGTACTTC
TRBV27	TRBJ2-4	NA	few	CASSSGQLLAKNIQYF	TGTGCCAGCAGTTCCGGACAGTTACTAGCCAAAAACATTCAGTACTTC
TRBV14	TRBJ1-1	TRBD1	NA	CASSQAMGQGNTEAFF	TGTGCCAGCAGCCAAGCAATGGGACAGGGGAACACTGAAGCTTTCTTT
TRBV2	TRBJ2-5	TRBD2	NA	CAGTSPGLAGVEGETQYF	TGTGCCGGAACCTCACCGGGGCTAGCGGGAGTTGAAGGAGAGACCCAGTACTTC
TRBV5-1	TRBJ2-1	TRBD1	NA	CASSFRGQGDWRWQFF	TGCGCCAGCAGCTTCAGGGGGCAAGGGGATTGGAGATGGCAGTTCTTC
TRBV11-2	TRBJ2-7	TRBD1	NA	CASSLGPPRQGAYEQYF	TGTGCCAGCAGCTTAGGGCCCCCCCGACAGGGAGCCTACGAGCAGTACTTC
TRBV5-4	TRBJ2-2	TRBD2	once	CASSLSSGRGELFF	TGTGCCAGCAGCTTGAGTAGCGGGAGAGGGGAGCTGTTTTTT
TRBV4-1	TRBJ2-1	TRBD2	NA	CASSRTGTSGGLYNEQFF	TGCGCCAGCAGCCGAACAGGGACTAGCGGGGGCCTTTACAATGAGCAGTTCTTC
TRBV30	TRBJ2-1	TRBD2	NA	CAWSKTSGNYNEQFF	TGTGCCTGGAGTAAGACTAGCGGTAACTACAATGAGCAGTTCTTC
TRBV5-1	TRBJ2-1	TRBD2	NA	CASSLTASGRNEQFF	TGCGCCAGCAGCTTGACGGCTAGCGGGAGGAATGAGCAGTTCTTC
TRBV30	TRBJ2-2	TRBD1	once	CAWSVITQGKAGELFF	TGTGCCTGGAGTGTAATTACACAGGGGAAAGCCGGGGAGCTGTTTTTT
TRBV19	TRBJ1-4	TRBD1	NA	CASSIGGTGLNEKLFF	TGTGCCAGTAGTATAGGGGGGACAGGGCTTAATGAAAAACTGTTTTTT
TRBV9	TRBJ2-7	NA	NA	CASSGGNRQGLTYEQYF	TGTGCCAGCAGCGGGGGGAACCGACAGGGACTTACCTACGAGCAGTACTTC
TRBV7-8	TRBJ2-2	TRBD2	NA	CASSLMGLAGDHTGELFF	TGTGCCAGCAGCTTAATGGGACTAGCGGGAGACCACACCGGGGAGCTGTTTTTT
TRBV6-5	TRBJ2-5	NA	few	CASSPEVAETQYF	TGTGCCAGCTCCCCGGAGGTTGCGGAGACCCAGTACTTC
TRBV9	TRBJ2-5	TRBD2	NA	CASSVGMRERGETQYF	TGTGCCAGCAGCGTAGGGATGCGGGAGCGCGGGGAGACCCAGTACTTC
TRBV11-2	TRBJ2-7	TRBD1	NA	CASSLQGAYEQYF	TGTGCCAGCAGCTTACAGGGGGCCTACGAGCAGTACTTC
TRBV18	TRBJ1-4	NA	NA	CASSGDTLTTNEKLFF	TGTGCCAGCTCGGGGGACACGTTAACGACTAATGAAAAACTGTTTTTT
TRBV27	TRBJ2-3	NA	NA	CASRRTNTDTQYF	TGTGCCAGCAGAAGGACTAACACAGATACGCAGTATTTT
TRBV6-6	TRBJ2-7	TRBD1	NA	CASSFLGQGVYEQYF	TGTGCCAGCAGCTTTTTAGGACAGGGGGTCTACGAGCAGTACTTC
TRBV18	TRBJ1-1	NA	NA	CASSQLENTEAFF	TGTGCCAGCTCACAACTCGAGAACACTGAAGCTTTCTTT
TRBV9	TRBJ2-2	NA	NA	CASSVDRNPTGELFF	TGTGCCAGCAGCGTGGACAGAAACCCTACCGGGGAGCTGTTTTTT
TRBV7-2	TRBJ2-7	NA	NA	CASSPRGGSYEQYF	TGTGCCAGCAGCCCTCGCGGCGGCTCCTACGAGCAGTACTTC
TRBV6-5	TRBJ2-1	NA	once	CASSYERIGGYNEQFF	TGTGCCAGCAGTTACGAGAGGATCGGCGGGTACAATGAGCAGTTCTTC